This T cell receptor beta chain came from a study of CD8+CD57+ T cells in acquired aplastic anemia (dated by TCRdb to 2017 to 2018). For context, the study as a whole: Extracted DNA from sorted CD4+ and CD8+ cells averaged about 3 ug, ranging from roughly 0.17 to 30 ug. For healthy donor samples, the average read count was about 10.8 million for CD4+ cells and around 12 million for CD8+ cells.

This clonotype came up many times. No antigen is known for it. Nothing much larger sits one base from this clone, and base qualities are not available. TCR repertoires of sorted CD4+ and CD8+ blood T cells from severe aplastic anemia patients and healthy subjects were deep-sequenced in the study. Ficoll-Paque density gradient centrifugation was used to isolate peripheral blood mononuclear cells. Before DNA extraction, CD4+ and CD8+ T cells were sorted by FACS or by magnetic beads. CDR1 and CDR2 are drawn from the germline V gene: SGDLS, YYNGEE. Measured from the cysteine to the phenylalanine, the CDR3 is 16 residues long. The retained sequence is limited to the CDR3, 48 bases, with the frame set at the first base. Compared with germline, V lacks 3 bases and J lacks 5 bases; bases without a gene match: 13. General study outcomes and caveats: No significant difference in CD8+ Simpson's diversity was found between patients and healthy controls (P=0.060). Twenty-nine CD8+ CDR3 sequences were found to be shared between patients and controls, but these sequences appeared to be highly expressed in patients and within the immunodominant clones of the patients.

Genomic DNA served as template for TCR beta VDJ combination and CDR3 sequence profiling. An Illumina HiSeq 2000 was the platform used for TCR repertoire sequencing. On the study's bioinformatics: TRBV/TRBJ rearrangement plots, CDR3 size and DJ length profiles, and Simpson's diversity index were used to evaluate the repertoires. The most abundant DNA sequence in the deep sequencing data was defined as the immunodominant clone. CDR3 amino acid sequences were screened for sharing across subjects and were compared with published repertoires and the VDJdb database. The raw public data were reprocessed by TCRdb itself: fastp quality trimming at Q25, MiXCR clonotype calling, in-frame beta chains only. Rows are unified per CDR3 protein, each entry keeping the most common DNA and genes. None of the V and J calls come from the authors' own analysis; TCRdb made them. Recorded for this sample are hundreds of thousands of distinct CDR3 sequences; 55% to 70% of them occurred a single time. The biggest ten clones account for approximately 4% of the sample.

This receptor was identified in a human donor in good health, serving as a control. Source material: sorted CD4+, CD8+, or CD8+CD57+ T cells (not recorded which) from PBMCs. The chain couples TRBV9 to TRBJ1-2; 7 bases in between match TRBD1. The CDR3 loop reads CASSAGGETGSYGYTF. The DNA sequence reads TGTGCCAGCAGCGCCGGCGGGGAGACAGGGTCTTATGGCTACACCTTC.